The 25 T cell receptor beta chains below come from one sample, sequenced in a study of Ad26.COV2.S vaccination and SARS-CoV-2 variants. Sample treatment: 15 to 20 received Ad26.COV2.S at low or high dose, single or two shots; five or six received placebo; per-sample allocation not given. The samples were gathered on day 63 after the first injection of vaccine or placebo. The protocol was immunoSEQ multiplex PCR, while the TCRdb copy is restricted to in-frame clones and leaves out a portion. The data show some 350,000 clones, 75% to 90% seen once. Sample: peripheral blood, taken in a trial of Ad26.COV2.S vaccine versus placebo. These TCRs come from a person aged 18-65 years who received the Ad26.COV2.S COVID-19 vaccine or a placebo.

This chain links TRBV9 with TRBJ2-3; 8 bases line up with TRBD1. CDR1 SGDLS and CDR2 YYNGEE come from the germline V gene. V shed 1 base, J shed 3 bases, and the junction held 4 bases outside the gene matches. This CDR3 region has 15 residues. CDR3 loop: CASSVSGGATDTQYF. The CDR3 coding sequence is TGTGCCAGCAGCGTATCAGGGGGCGCGACAGATACGCAGTATTTT.

This clone has only one observation. J is TRBJ2-1 and V is TRBV27; the match to TRBD2 covers 11 bases. Germline V gene lookup returns CDR1 MNHEY and CDR2 SMNVEV (reference sequence). Trimming cost V 4 bases and J 2 bases; bases outside gene matches: 4. The length of the CDR3 is 16 residues. CDR3 sequence: CASSWQTSGAYNEQFF. The CDR3 nucleotides are TGTGCCAGCAGTTGGCAGACTAGCGGGGCCTACAATGAGCAGTTCTTC.

The chain links TRBV6-2 or TRBV6-3 to TRBJ2-7; 10 bases match TRBD2. Germline trimming cut 5 bases from V and 6 bases from J; bases unmatched to any gene: 10. This CDR3 is built from 15 residues. Germline CDR1 MNHEY, CDR2 SVGEGT. DNA for the CDR3: TGTGCCAGCAGTCAACCGGCAGCGGGGGGGCGCGAGCAGTACTTC. Translated: CASSQPAAGGREQYF.

This chain uses TRBV6-5 with TRBJ1-1; 7 positions agree with TRBD1. Germline loops: CDR1 MNHEY, CDR2 SVGAGI. The junction had 11 bases not matched to a gene; V was cut back by 5 bases and J by 5 bases. The CDR3 sequence is 15 residues long. CDR3 protein: CASSTFRGGPTEAFF. The CDR3 DNA follows: TGTGCCAGCAGTACGTTCAGGGGGGGACCTACTGAAGCTTTCTTT.

This sequence joins TRBV10-3 and TRBJ1-2; 8 bases are a match to TRBD1. CDR3 size: 14 residues. Germline trimming cut 2 bases from V and 8 bases from J; bases unmatched to any gene: 7. The germline V gene has CDR1 ENHRY and CDR2 SYGVKD. CDR3 sequence: CAISELTGAGGYTF. Here the CDR3 DNA reads TGTGCCATCAGTGAGCTGACAGGGGCCGGCGGCTACACCTTC.

This clone turned up a few times. V usage is TRBV2 and J usage is TRBJ1-5; possible D gene TRBD1, 6 bases. There are 14 residues in the CDR3. In germline, CDR1 is SNHLY, CDR2 FYNNEI. Trimming left V 7 bases short and J 7 bases short, with 17 bases between. The CDR3 is CASKKVEGDQPQHF. DNA for the CDR3: TGTGCCAGCAAGAAAGTAGAGGGGGACCAGCCCCAGCATTTT.

The rearrangement uses TRBV7-2 and TRBJ1-5, with TRBD1 as a possible D gene (5 bases). The CDR3 is 18 residues long. The germline V and J ends were trimmed by 4 bases and 0 bases, with 19 bases remaining between them. The germline CDR1 and CDR2 sequences are SGHTA and FQGNSA. The CDR3 is CASSSMSGATTSNQPQHF. The DNA of the CDR3 is TGTGCCAGCAGCTCCATGAGTGGGGCGACGACTAGCAATCAGCCCCAGCATTTT.

This chain links TRBV10-1 with TRBJ1-6; maybe TRBD1 (5 bases). Germline assignment: CDR1 WNHNN and CDR2 SYGVQD (reference sequence). The CDR3 is 15 amino acids. The V end lost 2 bases, the J end lost 7 bases, and 12 bases lay between the germline ends. The CDR3 nucleotides are TGCGCCAGCAGTGAGATGGTGACAGAGAATTCACCCCTCCACTTT. Translating it yields CASSEMVTENSPLHF.

This clone appeared a few times. The chain uses TRBV3-1 (or the pseudogene TRBV3-2) and TRBJ1-1; D is perhaps TRBD1 (5 bases). CDR3 size: 14 residues. Germline loops: CDR1 LGHDT, CDR2 YNNKEL (reference sequence). The germline V and J ends were trimmed by 0 bases and 6 bases, with 11 bases remaining between them. CDR3 bases: TGTGCCAGCAGCCAAGATGGCAGGGTCGCTGAAGCTTTCTTT. This codes for CASSQDGRVAEAFF.

The CDR3 bases are TGTGCCAGCAGGATTACAGGGGGCACTGAAGCTTTCTTT. Translated, it gives CASRITGGTEAFF. The gene calls are TRBV7-9 and TRBJ1-1, with 8 positions matching TRBD1. The CDR3 spans 13 residues. Germline V gene data show CDR1 as SEHNR and CDR2 as FQNEAQ (reference sequence). After removal of 6 bases from V and 4 bases from J, the junction contained 4 bases not matched to a gene. Based on the CDR3 plus reference TRBV7-9 and TRBJ1-1, the full variable domain is DTGVSQNPRHKITKRGQNVTFRCDPISEHNRLYWYRQTLGQGPEFLTYFQNEAQLEKSRLLSDRFSAERPKGSFSTLEIQRTEQGDSAMYLCASRITGGTEAFFGQGTRLTVV.

This clone was seen just once. V is TRBV7-9 and J is TRBJ2-5; the match to TRBD2 covers 7 bases. Germline lookup yields CDR1 SEHNR and CDR2 FQNEAQ (reference sequence). This CDR3 spans 17 amino acids. Germline trimming cut 4 bases from V and 5 bases from J; bases unmatched to any gene: 16. DNA for the CDR3: TGTGCCAGCAGCTGGGCCGGACTAGGGCGGGTGCGGGAGACCCAGTACTTC. It yields the protein CASSWAGLGRVRETQYF.

The chain recombines TRBV30 with TRBJ2-3; no firm D call. The CDR3 sequence is 12 residues long. Trimming cost V 1 base and J 3 bases, with 5 bases left between them. CDR1 GTSNPN and CDR2 SVGIG come from the germline V gene (reference sequence). CDR3 DNA sequence: TGTGCCTGGAGTGACCCAACAGATACGCAGTATTTT. The encoded protein is CAWSDPTDTQYF.

This clone was observed a single time. The chain links TRBV6-2 or TRBV6-3 to TRBJ1-1; D unresolved. Germline lookup yields CDR1 MNHEY and CDR2 SVGEGT. V gave up 2 bases and J gave up 4 bases, with 5 bases separating them. CDR3 length: 12 residues. The CDR3 DNA sequence: TGTGCCAGCAGTTACACCCCCACTGAAGCTTTCTTT. Protein sequence: CASSYTPTEAFF.

The chain couples TRBV6-5 to TRBJ1-2; no clear D. V was pared by 6 bases and J by 3 bases, with 11 bases between. Germline-derived CDR1 and CDR2 are MNHEY and SVGAGI. This CDR3 is 13 amino acids long. CDR3 residues: CASSPGPYYGYTF. CDR3 nucleotide sequence: TGTGCCAGCAGCCCGGGCCCTTACTATGGCTACACCTTC.

The V call is TRBV7-3, the J call TRBJ1-2; the D is unclear. Germline loops: CDR1 SGHTA, CDR2 FQGTGA. The CDR3 totals 13 residues. Trimming removed 2 bases at V and 4 bases at J, with 8 bases between. CDR3 in amino acids: CASSLEGGYGYTF. The CDR3 DNA sequence: TGTGCCAGCAGCTTAGAGGGCGGCTATGGCTACACCTTC.

This chain joins TRBV9 and TRBJ2-2; D gene unclear. V gave up 2 bases and J gave up 6 bases, with 8 bases separating them. The CDR3 runs to 13 residues. The germline V gene has CDR1 SGDLS and CDR2 YYNGEE. The DNA for the CDR3 is TGTGCCAGCAGCGTCTTTTCGTCCGGGGAGCTGTTTTTT. Translating gives CASSVFSSGELFF.

The chain combines TRBV7-2 with TRBJ1-5; no clear D gene. The CDR3 is made up of 18 amino acids. V was shortened by 1 base and J by 0 bases, with 16 bases between the two germline ends. Germline V gives CDR1 SGHTA, CDR2 FQGNSA. The CDR3 DNA sequence: TGTGCCAGCAGCTTAGGGCTTTTGAGAGATAATAGCAATCAGCCCCAGCATTTT. Its translation: CASSLGLLRDNSNQPQHF.

The chain couples TRBV27 to TRBJ2-3, with 8 bases that match TRBD2. The CDR3 loop spans 14 amino acids. From germline, CDR1 is MNHEY and CDR2 SMNVEV (reference sequence). V lost 6 bases and J lost 6; bases outside the gene matches: 8. The CDR3 is CASSFLGGGDTQYF. The DNA of the CDR3 is TGTGCCAGCAGCTTCTTGGGCGGGGGGGATACGCAGTATTTT.

The chain has TRBV6-6 and TRBJ1-1, with no clear D. The CDR3 contains 14 residues. V was pared by 6 bases and J by 0 bases, with 11 bases between. Germline CDR1 reads MNHNY; CDR2 reads SVGAGI (reference sequence). The CDR3 DNA sequence: TGTGCCAGCAGACCCTCCTTCTTGAACACTGAAGCTTTCTTT. Translated, it gives CASRPSFLNTEAFF.

This clone occurred once. CDR3 protein: CASSLQTATEAFF. The CDR3 coding sequence is TGTGCCAGCAGTTTACAGACGGCGACTGAAGCTTTCTTT. This chain links TRBV6-2 or TRBV6-3 with TRBJ1-1; D not certain. V was shortened by 4 bases and J by 5 bases, with 11 bases between the two germline ends. CDR3 length: 13 amino acids. The V gene's germline CDR1 is MNHEY and CDR2 SVGEGT.

This clone was counted once. This chain uses TRBV5-1 with TRBJ2-3; maybe TRBD2 (5 bases). The CDR3 is made up of 15 amino acids. Per germline, CDR1 SGHRS and CDR2 YFSETQ. Trimming took 0 bases from V and 2 from J, leaving 10 bases between them. CDR3 coding DNA: TGCGCCAGCAGCTTGGGGCAGACTAACACAGATACGCAGTATTTT. This sequence encodes CASSLGQTNTDTQYF. The variable domain in full, completed from reference TRBV5-1 and TRBJ2-3, reads KAGVTQTPRYLIKTRGQQVTLSCSPISGHRSVSWYQQTPGQGLQFLFEYFSETQRNKGNFPGRFSGRQFSNSRSEMNVSTLELGDSALYLCASSLGQTNTDTQYFGPGTRLTVL.

The chain links TRBV4-2 to TRBJ1-4; D is undetermined. Deletions cut 4 bases from V and 0 bases from J, with 15 bases between. CDR3 size: 17 residues. Germline V gene lookup returns CDR1 LGHNA and CDR2 YNFKEQ. CDR3 DNA: TGTGCCAGCAGCCCCCCCGGGAGGCTTGCAACTAATGAAAAACTGTTTTTT. As protein: CASSPPGRLATNEKLFF.

The CDR3 DNA follows: TGTGCCAGCAGCTTAGCGCAAATAGCGGGGCACACCGGGGAGCTGTTTTTT. As protein: CASSLAQIAGHTGELFF. V and J are TRBV7-2 and TRBJ2-2, with TRBD2 matching 8 bases. Germline V lookup: CDR1 SGHTA, CDR2 FQGNSA. The V segment lost 0 bases and the J segment 3 bases; nucleotides outside the gene matches: 6. The CDR3 contains 17 residues.

In its sample, this clone was seen a few times. The V gene is TRBV2, the J gene TRBJ1-2; D gene ambiguous. This CDR3 is built from 13 residues. Germline V gives CDR1 SNHLY, CDR2 FYNNEI. Trimming took off 0 bases at V and 4 bases at J, with 6 bases between the two ends. CDR3 DNA sequence: TGTGCCAGCAGTGAAGCAGGCTTCTATGGCTACACCTTC. Protein product: CASSEAGFYGYTF.

This sequence joins TRBV4-1 and TRBJ1-2, with D perhaps matching TRBD1 (5 bases). Germline V gene lookup returns CDR1 MGHRA and CDR2 YSYEKL. CDR3 size: 15 residues. V gave up 1 base and J gave up 2 bases, with 11 bases separating them. In DNA, the CDR3 is TGCGCCAGCAGCCAAGCATTAGCAGGGAACTATGGCTACACCTTC. Protein: CASSQALAGNYGYTF.